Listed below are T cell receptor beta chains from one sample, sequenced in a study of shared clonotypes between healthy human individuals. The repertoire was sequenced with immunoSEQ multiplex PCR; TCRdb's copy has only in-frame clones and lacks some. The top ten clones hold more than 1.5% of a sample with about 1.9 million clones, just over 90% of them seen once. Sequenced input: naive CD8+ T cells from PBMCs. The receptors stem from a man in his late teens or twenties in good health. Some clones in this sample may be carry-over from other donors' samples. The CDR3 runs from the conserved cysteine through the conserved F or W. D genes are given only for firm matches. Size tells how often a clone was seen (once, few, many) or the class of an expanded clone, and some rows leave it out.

CDR3aa: CASSQTGGLNTEAFF
CDR3nt: TGCGCCAGCAGCCAAACAGGGGGCTTGAACACTGAAGCTTTCTTT
v_gene: TRBV4-1
d_gene: TRBD1
abundance: NA
j_gene: TRBJ1-1

CDR3aa: CASSDALGHEQYF
CDR3nt: TGTGCCAGCAGCGATGCATTGGGGCACGAGCAGTACTTC
v_gene: TRBV5-6
d_gene: NA
abundance: NA
j_gene: TRBJ2-7

CDR3aa: CASSFLRGHLGYTF
CDR3nt: TGTGCCAGCAGTTTTCTCAGAGGGCACCTTGGCTACACCTTC
v_gene: TRBV28
d_gene: NA
abundance: NA
j_gene: TRBJ1-2

CDR3aa: CSVKTGENTEAFF
CDR3nt: TGCAGCGTAAAAACAGGAGAGAACACTGAAGCTTTCTTT
v_gene: TRBV29-1
d_gene: NA
abundance: NA
j_gene: TRBJ1-1

CDR3aa: CASRGFAFYEQYF
CDR3nt: TGTGCCAGCAGGGGTTTTGCTTTTTACGAGCAGTACTTC
v_gene: TRBV27
d_gene: NA
abundance: NA
j_gene: TRBJ2-7

CDR3aa: CASSEDSQETQYF
CDR3nt: TGTGCCAGCAGTGAAGACAGTCAAGAGACCCAGTACTTC
v_gene: TRBV6-1
d_gene: NA
abundance: NA
j_gene: TRBJ2-5

CDR3aa: CASRRTSRADEQYF
CDR3nt: TGTGCCAGCAGGCGGACCAGCAGGGCCGACGAGCAGTACTTC
v_gene: TRBV6-1
d_gene: NA
abundance: few
j_gene: TRBJ2-7

CDR3aa: CASTPGAETYEQYF
CDR3nt: TGTGCCAGCACCCCGGGGGCGGAGACCTACGAGCAGTACTTC
v_gene: TRBV7-2
d_gene: NA
abundance: NA
j_gene: TRBJ2-7

CDR3aa: CASSWASGDSGELFF
CDR3nt: TGTGCCAGCTCATGGGCTAGCGGGGATTCCGGGGAGCTGTTTTTT
v_gene: TRBV18
d_gene: TRBD2
abundance: NA
j_gene: TRBJ2-2

CDR3aa: CASSVDGRGKETQYF
CDR3nt: TGTGCCAGCAGCGTAGATGGCAGGGGGAAAGAGACCCAGTACTTC
v_gene: TRBV9
d_gene: TRBD1
abundance: NA
j_gene: TRBJ2-5

CDR3aa: CASSQGLGSGANVLTF
CDR3nt: TGTGCCAGCAGTCAGGGCCTGGGTTCTGGGGCCAACGTCCTGACTTTC
v_gene: TRBV27
d_gene: NA
abundance: NA
j_gene: TRBJ2-6

CDR3aa: CASSLGIRGTYNEQFF
CDR3nt: TGTGCCAGCAGCTTAGGGATCCGGGGAACCTACAATGAGCAGTTCTTC
v_gene: TRBV7-9
d_gene: NA
abundance: NA
j_gene: TRBJ2-1

CDR3aa: CAVGLAGAPEQFF
CDR3nt: TGTGCTGTAGGACTAGCGGGAGCACCTGAGCAGTTCTTC
v_gene: TRBV2
d_gene: TRBD2
abundance: NA
j_gene: TRBJ2-1

CDR3aa: CAISESRNSGNTIYF
CDR3nt: TGTGCCATCAGTGAGTCAAGGAACTCTGGAAACACCATATATTTT
v_gene: TRBV10-3
d_gene: NA
abundance: once
j_gene: TRBJ1-3

CDR3aa: CASSAWDRSTDTQYF
CDR3nt: TGTGCCAGCAGTGCATGGGACAGGAGCACAGATACGCAGTATTTT
v_gene: TRBV6-4
d_gene: TRBD1
abundance: NA
j_gene: TRBJ2-3

CDR3aa: CASSSQGKGEQYF
CDR3nt: TGTGCCAGCAGCTCGCAGGGAAAGGGCGAGCAGTACTTC
v_gene: TRBV5-6
d_gene: NA
abundance: NA
j_gene: TRBJ2-7

CDR3aa: CASSSLDDRAEAFF
CDR3nt: TGTGCCAGCAGTTCCTTGGACGATAGGGCTGAAGCTTTCTTT
v_gene: TRBV27
d_gene: NA
abundance: NA
j_gene: TRBJ1-1

CDR3aa: CASSQDSLAGFYNEQFF
CDR3nt: TGCGCCAGCAGCCAAGACTCCCTAGCGGGATTTTACAATGAGCAGTTCTTC
v_gene: TRBV4-1
d_gene: TRBD2
abundance: NA
j_gene: TRBJ2-1

CDR3aa: CASSLLGSGDTEAFF
CDR3nt: TGTGCCAGCAGTTTACTTGGGAGTGGCGACACTGAAGCTTTCTTT
v_gene: TRBV27
d_gene: NA
abundance: NA
j_gene: TRBJ1-1

CDR3aa: CASRVDATNEQFF
CDR3nt: TGTGCCAGCAGGGTGGACGCGACCAATGAGCAGTTCTTC
v_gene: TRBV2
d_gene: NA
abundance: NA
j_gene: TRBJ2-1

CDR3aa: CASSEGFPGGGYEQYF
CDR3nt: TGTGCCAGCAGTGAAGGATTTCCGGGAGGGGGCTACGAGCAGTACTTC
v_gene: TRBV2
d_gene: TRBD2
abundance: NA
j_gene: TRBJ2-7

CDR3aa: CASNPVTEAFF
CDR3nt: TGTGCCAGCAATCCCGTCACTGAAGCTTTCTTT
v_gene: TRBV9
d_gene: NA
abundance: NA
j_gene: TRBJ1-1

CDR3aa: CASAPGDGYEQYF
CDR3nt: TGTGCCAGCGCCCCCGGGGACGGCTACGAGCAGTACTTC
v_gene: TRBV18
d_gene: NA
abundance: NA
j_gene: TRBJ2-7

CDR3aa: CASSWGRENTGELFF
CDR3nt: TGTGCCAGCAGCTGGGGCCGAGAGAACACCGGGGAGCTGTTTTTT
v_gene: TRBV7-9
d_gene: NA
abundance: NA
j_gene: TRBJ2-2

CDR3aa: CASSPNSYEQYF
CDR3nt: TGTGCCAGCAGTCCCAACTCCTACGAGCAGTACTTC
v_gene: TRBV28
d_gene: NA
abundance: NA
j_gene: TRBJ2-7

CDR3aa: CASSGGTGRYNEQFF
CDR3nt: TGTGCCAGCAGTGGGGGGACAGGGCGATACAATGAGCAGTTCTTC
v_gene: TRBV6-1
d_gene: TRBD1
abundance: NA
j_gene: TRBJ2-1

CDR3aa: CASSLHNTEAFF
CDR3nt: TGTGCCAGCAGCTTACATAACACTGAAGCTTTCTTT
v_gene: TRBV11-2
d_gene: NA
abundance: NA
j_gene: TRBJ1-1

CDR3aa: CASNDGGQPQHF
CDR3nt: TGTGCCAGTAACGATGGGGGCCAGCCCCAGCATTTT
v_gene: TRBV19
d_gene: NA
abundance: NA
j_gene: TRBJ1-5

CDR3aa: CASRSGSREGNQPQHF
CDR3nt: TGTGCCAGCAGGTCGGGCAGCCGAGAAGGCAATCAGCCCCAGCATTTT
v_gene: TRBV27
d_gene: NA
abundance: NA
j_gene: TRBJ1-5

CDR3aa: CSARLSYEQYF
CDR3nt: TGCAGTGCTAGACTGTCCTACGAGCAGTACTTC
v_gene: TRBV20-1
d_gene: NA
abundance: NA
j_gene: TRBJ2-7

CDR3aa: CASSQVGAGGEQFF
CDR3nt: TGCGCCAGCAGCCAAGTGGGCGCAGGGGGGGAGCAGTTCTTC
v_gene: TRBV4-1
d_gene: NA
abundance: NA
j_gene: TRBJ2-1

CDR3aa: CATQPQHF
CDR3nt: TGTGCCACCCAGCCCCAGCATTTT
v_gene: TRBV6-1
d_gene: NA
abundance: few
j_gene: TRBJ1-5

CDR3aa: CASSIGSDEQYF
CDR3nt: TGTGCCAGTAGTATAGGGAGTGACGAGCAGTACTTC
v_gene: TRBV19
d_gene: NA
abundance: NA
j_gene: TRBJ2-7

CDR3aa: CASSFGGYSDEQYF
CDR3nt: TGTGCCAGCAGTTTTGGAGGGTATAGCGACGAGCAGTACTTC
v_gene: TRBV28
d_gene: NA
abundance: NA
j_gene: TRBJ2-7

CDR3aa: CASSSIGQNNEQFF
CDR3nt: TGTGCCAGCAGTTCCATTGGACAGAACAATGAGCAGTTCTTC
v_gene: TRBV28
d_gene: NA
abundance: once
j_gene: TRBJ2-1

CDR3aa: CASSQDRGSGNTIYF
CDR3nt: TGTGCCAGCAGTCAGGACAGGGGGTCTGGAAACACCATATATTTT
v_gene: TRBV27
d_gene: TRBD1
abundance: NA
j_gene: TRBJ1-3

CDR3aa: CASSFGGGEQYF
CDR3nt: TGTGCCAGCAGTTTTGGAGGGGGCGAGCAGTACTTC
v_gene: TRBV27
d_gene: NA
abundance: NA
j_gene: TRBJ2-7

CDR3aa: CARSLCQGATGQPQHF
CDR3nt: TGTGCCAGAAGCTTGTGTCAGGGGGCGACCGGACAGCCCCAGCATTTT
v_gene: TRBV5-3
d_gene: TRBD1
abundance: NA
j_gene: TRBJ1-5

CDR3aa: CASSPPGQLYGYTF
CDR3nt: TGTGCCAGCAGTCCGCCAGGACAGCTCTATGGCTACACCTTC
v_gene: TRBV27
d_gene: NA
abundance: once
j_gene: TRBJ1-2

CDR3aa: CASSDPQATNTGELFF
CDR3nt: TGTGCCAGCAGTGACCCACAGGCTACGAACACCGGGGAGCTGTTTTTT
v_gene: TRBV2
d_gene: NA
abundance: NA
j_gene: TRBJ2-2

CDR3aa: CAWSVGTAYGYTF
CDR3nt: TGTGCCTGGAGTGTCGGGACAGCGTATGGCTACACCTTC
v_gene: TRBV30
d_gene: TRBD1
abundance: NA
j_gene: TRBJ1-2